This TCR beta chain was recovered during a study of breast tumors, draining lymph nodes, adjacent tissues. Germline assignment: CDR1 SNHLY and CDR2 FYNNEI. This CDR3 is 13 amino acids long. Each CDR3 protein gets one entry after TCRdb re-called the multiplex PCR reads with MiXCR. Of about 130,000 distinct CDR3 sequences detected, less than 25% appear once; the ten largest clones hold roughly 2%. The lymph nodes were axillary draining lymph nodes from breast cancer patients. As to this clonotype: A much larger clonotype is one base distant, so this may be a read error.

This sequence was found in a female donor with breast cancer. Some clones in this sample may be carry-over from other donors' samples. V is TRBV2 and J is TRBJ1-5, with D perhaps matching TRBD1 (5 bases). The sample consisted of axillary lymph node tissue. Here the CDR3 DNA reads TGTGCCAGCCGGGGGGTGCGCAATCAGTCCCAGCATTTT. This gives the protein CASRGVRNQSQHF.